These 31 T cell receptor beta chains were sequenced from one sample in a study of shared clonotypes between healthy human individuals. Positively selected for CCR7, the CD45RO-negative cells used as naive CD8 cells excluded terminally differentiated effector memory CD45RA+ cells. The table came from immunoSEQ multiplex PCR; TCRdb's copy has only in-frame clones and leaves some out. Of about 2.2 million clones listed, about 94% are singletons. Sequenced input: naive CD8+ T cells from PBMCs. The receptors shown here come from a young man in good health. Some clones in this sample may be carry-over from other donors' samples.

As for this clone: Other DNA variants within this sample encode the same CDR3. In DNA form, the CDR3 reads TGTGCCAGCAGCCTACCAAACTCCTACGAGCAGTACTTC. Amino acid sequence: CASSLPNSYEQYF. The V and J genes are TRBV28 and TRBJ2-7, with D unresolved. Trimming left V 6 bases short and J 0 bases short, with 9 bases between. The CDR3 totals 13 residues. Germline-derived CDR1 and CDR2 are MDHEN and SYDVKM.

The V and J genes are TRBV10-1 and TRBJ1-2, with TRBD1 as a possible D gene (5 bases). The CDR3 covers 15 residues. Trimming pared 7 bases from V and 10 bases from J, leaving 25 bases between. CDR1 WNHNN and CDR2 SYGVQD come from the germline V gene (reference sequence). The CDR3 bases are TGCGCCAGCACTAATAACCGGGACGGCTGCCCAGTCTACACCTTC. This gives the protein CASTNNRDGCPVYTF.

This chain uses TRBV5-1 with TRBJ2-2; TRBD2 aligns across 7 bases. Trimming cost V 0 bases and J 1 base; bases outside gene matches: 3. The CDR3 spans 16 residues. From germline, CDR1 is SGHRS and CDR2 YFSETQ. The CDR3 protein is CASSLESGMNTGELFF. CDR3 bases: TGCGCCAGCAGCTTGGAAAGCGGGATGAACACCGGGGAGCTGTTTTTT. The entire variable domain, with the rest obtained from reference TRBV5-1 and TRBJ2-2, is as follows: KAGVTQTPRYLIKTRGQQVTLSCSPISGHRSVSWYQQTPGQGLQFLFEYFSETQRNKGNFPGRFSGRQFSNSRSEMNVSTLELGDSALYLCASSLESGMNTGELFFGEGSRLTVL.

The gene calls are TRBV27 and TRBJ2-7, with D perhaps matching TRBD2 (5 bases). The CDR3 is 17 residues long. Trimming pared 4 bases from V and 4 bases from J, leaving 23 bases between. The germline CDR1 and CDR2 sequences are MNHEY and SMNVEV (reference sequence). This chain's CDR3 is CASSYSARQRYRYEQYF. The CDR3 DNA is TGTGCCAGCAGTTATTCCGCTCGCCAGCGGTATAGGTACGAGCAGTACTTC.

This sequence joins TRBV29-1 and TRBJ2-1; D may be TRBD1 (5 bases). This CDR3 is built from 15 residues. In germline, CDR1 is SQVTM, CDR2 ANQGSEA. The CDR3 DNA reads TGCAGTGCTAGGGGCTCCTTAAGCTCCTACAATGAGCAGTTCTTC. Translating gives CSARGSLSSYNEQFF.

Note on this clone: Other DNA sequences in this specimen translate into the identical CDR3. This chain joins TRBV19 and TRBJ2-7, with a possible D match to TRBD2 (5 bases). The CDR3 has 15 residues. Between the trimmed V and J ends, which lost 0 bases and 2 bases, there was a span of 11 bases. Germline assignment: CDR1 LNHDA and CDR2 SQIVND (reference sequence). The CDR3 nucleotides read TGTGCCAGTAGTATAGATCGGAGGAGTACCTACGAGCAGTACTTC. This codes for CASSIDRRSTYEQYF.

The chain couples TRBV10-3 to TRBJ2-7; 11 bases are a match to TRBD2. This CDR3 has 15 residues. V gave up 5 bases and J gave up 2 bases; unmatched junction bases: 5. From germline, CDR1 is ENHRY and CDR2 SYGVKD. CDR3 bases: TGTGCCATCAGTCCACTACTAGCGGGAGCCTACGAGCAGTACTTC. Translated: CAISPLLAGAYEQYF.

V usage is TRBV11-2 and J usage is TRBJ2-1; TRBD1 or TRBD2 may be the D gene (5 bases each). The CDR3 is 12 residues long. V was cut by 7 bases and J by 12 bases, with 16 bases left in between. From germline, CDR1 is SGHAT and CDR2 FQNNGV. CDR3: CASTDPTRGQFF. In DNA form, the CDR3 reads TGTGCCAGCACCGATCCTACTAGGGGGCAGTTCTTC. The full variable domain, in which reference TRBV11-2 and TRBJ2-1 provide the parts outside the CDR3, is EAGVAQSPRYKIIEKRQSVAFWCNPISGHATLYWYQQILGQGPKLLIQFQNNGVVDDSQLPKDRFSAERLKGVDSTLKIQPAKLEDSAVYLCASTDPTRGQFFGPGTRLTVL.

The chain employs TRBV5-1 and TRBJ2-7; TRBD2 aligns across 8 bases. Germline loops: CDR1 SGHRS, CDR2 YFSETQ. V was pared by 5 bases and J by 2 bases, with 3 bases of the junction left unmatched. The CDR3 covers 13 residues. CDR3 nucleotides: TGCGCCAGCAGTTCGGGACTAGCCTACGAGCAGTACTTC. As protein: CASSSGLAYEQYF.

The chain links TRBV4-1 to TRBJ2-2; 7 bases line up with TRBD2. CDR3 length: 16 residues. Germline-derived CDR1 and CDR2 are MGHRA and YSYEKL. Germline trimming cut 2 bases from V and 7 bases from J; bases unmatched to any gene: 10. The CDR3 sequence is CASSQTVAGGYGELFF. The CDR3 nucleotides read TGCGCCAGCAGCCAAACCGTAGCGGGTGGGTACGGGGAGCTGTTTTTT.

The chain has TRBV9 and TRBJ1-2; perhaps TRBD1 as D (6 bases). Germline CDR1 reads SGDLS; CDR2 reads YYNGEE. This CDR3 contains 18 residues. Deletions cut 0 bases from V and 3 bases from J, with 21 bases between. The CDR3, as DNA: TGTGCCAGCAGCGTAGGCTTCGGGACACAGACAACCCACTATGGCTACACCTTC. Protein sequence: CASSVGFGTQTTHYGYTF.

V and J are TRBV4-3 and TRBJ1-5; no reliable D call. V lost 3 bases to trimming and J lost 9 bases, with 21 bases between them. Germline V gene sequence: CDR1 LGHNA, CDR2 YSLEER. The CDR3 runs 16 residues. This chain's CDR3 is CASSQDRWSLGRPQHF. As DNA, the CDR3 is TGCGCCAGCAGCCAGGATCGTTGGTCCCTGGGTCGGCCCCAGCATTTT.

The V call is TRBV27, the J call TRBJ2-1; D assignment may be TRBD1 or TRBD2 (5 bases each). There are 14 residues in the CDR3. Germline loops: CDR1 MNHEY, CDR2 SMNVEV (reference sequence). Trimming took 4 bases from V and 7 from J, leaving 14 bases between them. This chain's CDR3 is CASSSGRISNEQFF. CDR3 bases: TGTGCCAGCAGTTCGGGGCGAATTAGTAATGAGCAGTTCTTC.

This clone has a single count. The chain carries TRBV5-6 and TRBJ1-3; D gene uncertain. The CDR3 length is 17 residues. CDR1 is SGHDT, CDR2 YYEEEE, per germline. Trimming removed 3 bases from V and 0 bases from J, with 16 bases in between. The CDR3 region is CASSSGRRPSSGNTIYF. The CDR3 DNA reads as TGTGCCAGCAGCTCCGGGAGGAGGCCCAGCTCTGGAAACACCATATATTTT.

V is TRBV7-2 and J is TRBJ2-1; weak D call: TRBD2 (6 bases). The CDR3 contains 16 residues. Germline V lookup: CDR1 SGHTA, CDR2 FQGNSA. Trimming stripped 1 base from V and 6 bases from J, with 16 bases between. The CDR3 region has the DNA TGTGCCAGCAGCTTAGACCTAGTAGGAGGGTCCAATGAGCAGTTCTTC. Translation: CASSLDLVGGSNEQFF.

This clone was observed a single time. The V gene is TRBV27, the J gene TRBJ1-5, with D hard to call. From germline, CDR1 is MNHEY and CDR2 SMNVEV (reference sequence). Between the trimmed V and J ends, which lost 0 bases and 2 bases, there was a span of 14 bases. The CDR3 totals 17 residues. The CDR3 DNA is TGTGCCAGCAGTTTATCGTACTACTCTGTTGGCAATCAGCCCCAGCATTTT. Amino acids: CASSLSYYSVGNQPQHF.

This clone was seen only once. The chain carries TRBV9 and TRBJ2-7; TRBD1 matches 7 bases. CDR1 and CDR2 (germline): SGDLS, YYNGEE. J gave up 1 base and V 3 bases, and 4 bases lay outside the gene matches. This CDR3 has 14 residues. This CDR3 is CASSAHRGSYEQYF. In nucleotides, the CDR3 is TGTGCCAGCAGCGCTCACAGGGGTTCCTACGAGCAGTACTTC.

The J gene is TRBJ1-5, the V gene TRBV19; 7 nucleotides agree with TRBD1. V shed 0 bases and J 5 bases; nucleotides not matched to a gene: 16. This CDR3 contains 19 residues. Germline V gives CDR1 LNHDA, CDR2 SQIVND (reference sequence). CDR3 in amino acids: CASSIDRGTVALVDQPQHF. The CDR3 DNA follows: TGTGCCAGTAGTATAGATCGGGGGACAGTAGCCCTCGTCGATCAGCCCCAGCATTTT.

CDR3 bases: TGTGCCAGCACCCCGAGGGCGGGTCCGGTCACCGGGGAGCTGTTTTTT. Its translation is CASTPRAGPVTGELFF. The gene calls are TRBV27 and TRBJ2-2; a possible D gene is TRBD2 (5 bases). The germline gives CDR1 MNHEY, CDR2 SMNVEV (reference sequence). With 7 bases removed from V and 4 bases from J, the gap between germline ends came to 19 bases. The CDR3 runs to 16 residues.

The sample holds one count of this clone. The genes are TRBV15 and TRBJ1-1; D gene ambiguous. Trimming took off 0 bases at V and 6 bases at J, with 20 bases between the two ends. CDR3 length equals 17 residues. Germline V CDR1 and CDR2: LNHNV, YYDKDF (reference sequence). DNA of the CDR3: TGTGCCACCAGCAGAGATGAAGGTAGCCCTGATTGGGCTGAAGCTTTCTTT. Translated, it gives CATSRDEGSPDWAEAFF. Drawing the rest from reference TRBV15 and TRBJ1-1, the complete variable domain is DAMVIQNPRYQVTQFGKPVTLSCSQTLNHNVMYWYQQKSSQAPKLLFHYYDKDFNNEADTPDNFQSRRPNTSFCFLDIRSPGLGDTAMYLCATSRDEGSPDWAEAFFGQGTRLTVV.

Regarding this clone: This specimen includes other DNA sequences encoding the same CDR3. V gene TRBV19 combines with J gene TRBJ1-1; D unclear. This CDR3 comprises 11 residues. V was pared by 6 bases and J by 4 bases, with 6 bases between. Germline V gene lookup returns CDR1 LNHDA and CDR2 SQIVND (reference sequence). CDR3 protein: CASRVGTEAFF. The CDR3 DNA follows: TGTGCCAGTAGAGTGGGCACTGAAGCTTTCTTT.

The chain has TRBV7-2 and TRBJ2-1; TRBD2 matches at 8 bases. CDR1 is SGHTA and CDR2 is FQGNSA in the germline V gene. This CDR3 comprises 18 residues. V shed 2 bases and J 7 bases; nucleotides not matched to a gene: 16. CDR3: CASSLPSLAGWGGNEQFF. The CDR3 region has the DNA TGTGCCAGCAGCTTACCCAGTCTAGCGGGCTGGGGTGGAAATGAGCAGTTCTTC.

The genes are TRBV27 and TRBJ1-5; 9 nucleotides align to TRBD1. The junction had 7 bases not matched to a gene; V was cut back by 6 bases and J by 7 bases. CDR3 size: 14 residues. CDR1 MNHEY and CDR2 SMNVEV come from the germline V gene (reference sequence). The CDR3 reads CASRIQGAGQPQHF. The CDR3 bases are TGTGCCAGCAGGATACAGGGGGCAGGGCAGCCCCAGCATTTT.

This sequence joins TRBV6-5 and TRBJ2-3; 10 bases are shared with TRBD2. With V trimmed by 6 bases and J by 4 bases, 7 bases remained unmatched. The CDR3 covers 15 residues. The V gene's germline CDR1 is MNHEY and CDR2 SVGAGI. CDR3 in DNA: TGTGCCAGCAGATTGCTAGCGGGAGTAGCAGATACGCAGTATTTT. It is translated as CASRLLAGVADTQYF.

V is TRBV27 and J is TRBJ2-2; TRBD1 matches 7 bases. Germline assignment: CDR1 MNHEY and CDR2 SMNVEV (reference sequence). The CDR3 extends over 15 amino acids. After removal of 3 bases from V and 0 bases from J, the junction contained 1 base not matched to a gene. The CDR3 protein is CASSFGTANTGELFF. The CDR3 nucleotides are TGTGCCAGCAGTTTCGGGACAGCGAACACCGGGGAGCTGTTTTTT.

The chain combines TRBV4-1 with TRBJ2-5; 10 bases map to TRBD1. V lost 0 bases to trimming and J lost 9 bases; unmatched junction nucleotides: 7. Germline CDR1 and CDR2: MGHRA and YSYEKL. The CDR3 has 15 amino acids. The CDR3: CASSQDRGTGEAQYF. For the CDR3, the DNA is TGCGCCAGCAGCCAAGATCGCGGGACAGGGGAGGCCCAGTACTTC.

The chain couples TRBV4-2 to TRBJ2-7, with 12 bases fitting TRBD1. This CDR3 has 15 amino acids. With V trimmed by 7 bases and J by 7 bases, 11 bases remained unmatched. Germline V CDR1 and CDR2: LGHNA, YNFKEQ. CDR3 protein: CASTSLGTGGWEQYF. In DNA, the CDR3 is TGTGCCAGCACCTCATTGGGGACAGGGGGCTGGGAGCAGTACTTC.

V usage is TRBV5-6 and J usage is TRBJ2-3; TRBD1 or TRBD2 may be the D gene (6 bases each). The CDR3 consists of 13 residues. Germline V lookup: CDR1 SGHDT, CDR2 YYEEEE. The CDR3 nucleotides are TGTGCAGAACAGGGCGGGAAGACAGATACGCAGTATTTT. Amino acids: CAEQGGKTDTQYF.

The V and J genes are TRBV7-9 and TRBJ2-2; D might be TRBD2 (6 bases). Per the germline V gene, CDR1 is SEHNR and CDR2 is FQNEAQ (reference sequence). The CDR3 covers 16 residues. V was shortened by 2 bases and J by 6 bases, with 16 bases between the two germline ends. CDR3 sequence reads: CASSLIGGNEAGELFF. The CDR3 nucleotides are TGTGCCAGCAGCTTAATCGGCGGGAATGAAGCCGGGGAGCTGTTTTTT.

This clone was picked up one time. This chain connects TRBV27 to TRBJ1-5; unclear D gene. This CDR3 comprises 15 residues. The germline gives CDR1 MNHEY, CDR2 SMNVEV (reference sequence). V was pared by 5 bases and J by 3 bases, with 14 bases between. This chain's CDR3 is CASSARQLFNQPQHF. The CDR3 coding sequence is TGTGCCAGCAGTGCCCGACAACTATTCAATCAGCCCCAGCATTTT.

Turning to this clone: Given a much more abundant clone one base away, this may be a read error. Distinct nucleotide sequences in the sample also encode this CDR3. This rearrangement joins TRBV5-6 to TRBJ1-5; D unresolved. CDR3 size: 12 residues. Per germline, CDR1 SGHDT and CDR2 YYEEEE. V lost 0 bases and J 3 bases, leaving 1 base between the germline ends. The CDR3: CASSLDNQPQHF. The CDR3 region has the DNA TGTGCCAGCAGCTTGGACAATCAGCCCCAGCATTTT.